These 27 T cell receptor beta chains share one sample of origin, sequenced in a study of lymphopenia after photon versus proton radiotherapy. The repertoire was sequenced with immunoSEQ multiplex PCR; TCRdb's copy has only in-frame clones and lacks some. The table shows over 50,000 clones, with around 85% occurring only once. The sequencing here drew on peripheral blood, taken from a patient treated with photon-based radiotherapy. The receptor source for this set is a man aged 35 to 55 with gastric cancer.

CDR3 loop: CASSLGGTGNSPLHF. CDR3 DNA sequence: TGTGCCAGCAGCTTAGGAGGGACAGGGAATTCACCCCTCCACTTT. V is TRBV11-3 and J is TRBJ1-6; TRBD1 aligns across 9 bases. The CDR3 consists of 15 residues. Per the germline V gene, CDR1 is SGHNT and CDR2 is YENEEA. V gave up 1 base and J gave up 7 bases; unmatched junction bases: 2.

This clone ranks as medium-sized. V usage is TRBV27 and J usage is TRBJ1-2; D not resolved. The CDR3 runs to 15 residues. CDR1 MNHEY and CDR2 SMNVEV come from the germline V gene (reference sequence). Between the trimmed V and J ends, which lost 2 bases and 3 bases, there was a span of 13 bases. For the CDR3, the DNA is TGTGCCAGCAGTTTAGGAGGCGCCAGCCACTATGGCTACACCTTC. Protein: CASSLGGASHYGYTF.

This rearrangement joins TRBV19 to TRBJ2-1, with 9 bases identical to TRBD1. Germline V gives CDR1 LNHDA, CDR2 SQIVND (reference sequence). Trimming at V came to 4 bases and at J to 4 bases, leaving 5 bases not matched to a gene. The CDR3 sequence is 15 residues long. CDR3 sequence: CASSTDRGPYNEQFF. In DNA, the CDR3 is TGTGCCAGTAGTACGGACAGGGGCCCTTACAATGAGCAGTTCTTC. Full variable domain (rest looked up from reference TRBV19 and TRBJ2-1): DGGITQSPKYLFRKEGQNVTLSCEQNLNHDAMYWYRQDPGQGLRLIYYSQIVNDFQKGDIAEGYSVSREKKESFPLTVTSAQKNPTAFYLCASSTDRGPYNEQFFGPGTRLTVL.

The chain couples TRBV27 to TRBJ1-6, with D tentatively TRBD1 (5 bases). V lost 6 bases, J lost 9 bases, and 12 bases lay in between. Germline lookup yields CDR1 MNHEY and CDR2 SMNVEV (reference sequence). There are 13 residues in the CDR3. The CDR3: CASRELRGSPLHF. The DNA for the CDR3 is TGTGCCAGCAGGGAGTTGAGGGGTTCACCCCTCCACTTT.

This sequence joins TRBV6-4 and TRBJ2-5; 12 bases match TRBD2. Trimming removed 6 bases from V and 2 bases from J; junction bases left unmatched: 4. Germline CDR1 reads MRHNA; CDR2 reads SNTAGT. This CDR3 has 15 residues. CDR3 protein: CASSASGGEQETQYF. The DNA for the CDR3 is TGTGCCAGCAGCGCTAGCGGGGGGGAGCAAGAGACCCAGTACTTC.

This clone was seen just once. V is TRBV6-6 and J is TRBJ1-5, with 8 bases lining up with TRBD1. The CDR3 covers 14 residues. Germline values: CDR1 MNHNY, CDR2 SVGAGI (reference sequence). J lost 9 bases, V lost 6 bases, and 10 bases had no gene match. The CDR3 reads CASRGQAGKGPQHF. For the CDR3, the DNA is TGTGCCAGCAGGGGACAGGCAGGGAAGGGGCCCCAGCATTTT.

This clone was recorded a few times. The rearrangement links TRBV11-2 to TRBJ2-1; 10 positions agree with TRBD2. The ends lost 4 bases at V and 9 bases at J; junction bases unmatched: 6. The CDR3 consists of 14 residues. Germline values: CDR1 SGHAT, CDR2 FQNNGV. The CDR3: CASSSTGTSVEQFF. CDR3 DNA sequence: TGTGCCAGCAGCTCAACCGGGACTAGCGTTGAGCAGTTCTTC. The variable domain in full, completed from reference TRBV11-2 and TRBJ2-1, reads EAGVAQSPRYKIIEKRQSVAFWCNPISGHATLYWYQQILGQGPKLLIQFQNNGVVDDSQLPKDRFSAERLKGVDSTLKIQPAKLEDSAVYLCASSSTGTSVEQFFGPGTRLTVL.

This chain links TRBV9 with TRBJ2-2; D is unclear. The CDR3 runs 12 residues. V dropped 4 bases and J dropped 4 bases, with 5 bases sitting between them. Germline CDR1 reads SGDLS; CDR2 reads YYNGEE. DNA for the CDR3: TGTGCCAGCAGCCCCCCCACCGGGGAGCTGTTTTTT. Its protein is CASSPPTGELFF.

This clone was counted between two and nine times. The rearrangement uses TRBV9 and TRBJ1-6; perhaps TRBD1 as D (6 bases). CDR3 size: 15 residues. V dropped 3 bases and J dropped 10 bases, with 17 bases sitting between them. Germline assignment: CDR1 SGDLS and CDR2 YYNGEE. The CDR3 spells CASSAKEQGGSPLHF. CDR3 coding DNA: TGTGCCAGCAGCGCCAAAGAACAGGGCGGGTCACCCCTCCACTTT. The full variable domain, with the rest looked up from reference TRBV9 and TRBJ1-6, is DSGVTQTPKHLITATGQRVTLRCSPRSGDLSVYWYQQSLDQGLQFLIQYYNGEERAKGNILERFSAQQFPDLHSELNLSSLELGDSALYFCASSAKEQGGSPLHFGNGTRLTVT.

The chain combines TRBV4-3 with TRBJ2-5, with 11 nucleotides matching TRBD2. Germline CDR1 reads LGHNA; CDR2 reads YSLEER. Losses at the gene ends were 3 bases for V and 4 bases for J; bases not matched to a gene: 4. This CDR3 is 15 amino acids long. The CDR3 region is CASSHSGGEGETQYF. CDR3 in DNA: TGCGCCAGCAGCCATAGCGGGGGGGAAGGAGAGACCCAGTACTTC.

V and J are TRBV7-6 and TRBJ2-7; D call uncertain. Germline loops: CDR1 SGHVS, CDR2 FNYEAQ. V was pared by 1 base and J by 0 bases, with 7 bases between. The CDR3 extends over 14 amino acids. CDR3 in amino acids: CASSLVVNSYEQYF. In DNA form, the CDR3 reads TGTGCCAGCAGCTTAGTGGTCAACTCCTACGAGCAGTACTTC.

V gene TRBV18 combines with J gene TRBJ1-2; TRBD1 matches at 7 bases. The CDR3 is 14 amino acids. V lost 3 bases to trimming and J lost 4 bases; unmatched junction nucleotides: 5. The germline gives CDR1 KGHSH, CDR2 LQKENI. The CDR3 loop is CASSPDRDSYGYTF. The CDR3 region has the DNA TGTGCCAGCTCACCCGACAGGGATTCCTATGGCTACACCTTC.

The chain has TRBV5-6 and TRBJ2-5; TRBD1 matches at 11 bases. The CDR3 contains 15 residues. V was pared by 4 bases and J by 4 bases, with 6 bases of the junction left unmatched. Germline V gene lookup returns CDR1 SGHDT and CDR2 YYEEEE. The CDR3 sequence: CASSLDRGRIETQYF. Here the CDR3 DNA reads TGTGCCAGCAGCCTGGACAGGGGGCGCATAGAGACCCAGTACTTC. The complete variable domain, with remaining parts taken from reference TRBV5-6 and TRBJ2-5, reads DAGVTQSPTHLIKTRGQQVTLRCSPKSGHDTVSWYQQALGQGPQFIFQYYEEEERQRGNFPDRFSGHQFPNYSSELNVNALLLGDSALYLCASSLDRGRIETQYFGPGTRLLVL.

This clone was detected only once. The rearrangement links TRBV7-3 to TRBJ2-2; 9 positions agree with TRBD2. Trimming removed 2 bases from V and 7 bases from J; junction bases left unmatched: 5. CDR3 size: 15 residues. CDR1 and CDR2 (germline): SGHTA, FQGTGA. CDR3 sequence reads: CASSLRGLASGELFF. Written as DNA, the CDR3 is TGTGCCAGCAGCTTACGGGGACTAGCCAGCGGGGAGCTGTTTTTT.

The chain couples TRBV2 to TRBJ2-5; 7 positions agree with TRBD1. Germline assignment: CDR1 SNHLY and CDR2 FYNNEI. Unmatched junction bases numbered 8, after V lost 5 bases and J lost 5 bases. The CDR3 totals 14 residues. The CDR3 loop is CASSPRTGPETQYF. CDR3 DNA: TGTGCCAGCAGTCCTCGGACAGGTCCGGAGACCCAGTACTTC. The whole variable domain, remainder taken from reference TRBV2 and TRBJ2-5, is EPEVTQTPSHQVTQMGQEVILRCVPISNHLYFYWYRQILGQKVEFLVSFYNNEISEKSEIFDDQFSVERPDGSNFTLKIRSTKLEDSAMYFCASSPRTGPETQYFGPGTRLLVL.

This clone appeared a single time. V usage is TRBV30 and J usage is TRBJ1-3; D is undetermined. CDR1 and CDR2 from the germline V gene are GTSNPN and SVGIG (reference sequence). The ends were cut back, 4 bases at V and 2 bases at J, with 9 bases in the middle. The CDR3 loop spans 13 amino acids. The CDR3: CAWMTSPGNTIYF. DNA for the CDR3: TGTGCCTGGATGACGTCTCCTGGAAACACCATATATTTT.

The gene calls are TRBV2 and TRBJ1-6; weak D call: TRBD1 (5 bases). The germline V gene has CDR1 SNHLY and CDR2 FYNNEI. Trimming stripped 6 bases from V and 5 bases from J, with 17 bases between. This CDR3 has 16 residues. Here the CDR3 reads CASRGGVLGHNSPLHF. CDR3 nucleotide sequence: TGTGCCAGCAGGGGGGGGGTGTTGGGCCATAATTCACCCCTCCACTTT. Using reference TRBV2 and TRBJ1-6 for the parts outside the CDR3, the full variable domain is EPEVTQTPSHQVTQMGQEVILRCVPISNHLYFYWYRQILGQKVEFLVSFYNNEISEKSEIFDDQFSVERPDGSNFTLKIRSTKLEDSAMYFCASRGGVLGHNSPLHFGNGTRLTVT.

CDR3 protein: CASSLGRTGDYTGELFF. The CDR3 nucleotides are TGTGCCAGCAGCTTAGGGCGGACAGGGGACTACACCGGGGAGCTGTTTTTT. The chain recombines TRBV7-9 with TRBJ2-2, with 9 bases fitting TRBD1. The V and J ends lost 1 base and 3 bases, in that order; junction bases with no gene match: 6. From germline, CDR1 is SEHNR and CDR2 FQNEAQ (reference sequence). The CDR3 is 17 amino acids.

This sequence joins TRBV7-2 and TRBJ2-1; 7 bases align to TRBD1. Unmatched junction bases numbered 8, after V lost 4 bases and J lost 2 bases. The CDR3 has 16 residues. In germline, CDR1 is SGHTA, CDR2 FQGNSA. The CDR3 is CASSSRRTGTYNEQFF. CDR3 in DNA: TGTGCCAGCAGCTCCCGCCGGACAGGCACCTACAATGAGCAGTTCTTC.

The chain has TRBV5-4 and TRBJ1-6, with D maybe TRBD1 (5 bases). Germline V gene lookup returns CDR1 SGHNT and CDR2 YYREEE (reference sequence). V lost 3 bases and J 4 bases, leaving 11 bases between the germline ends. The CDR3 has 15 residues. This CDR3 is CASSSGTPYNSPLHF. In DNA, the CDR3 is TGTGCCAGCAGCTCCGGGACCCCGTATAATTCACCCCTCCACTTT.

This clone was detected only once. This chain links TRBV4-1 with TRBJ2-2, with D maybe TRBD2 (5 bases). Germline loops: CDR1 MGHRA, CDR2 YSYEKL. With 7 bases removed from V and 4 bases from J, the gap between germline ends came to 10 bases. The CDR3 runs 13 residues. CDR3 in DNA: TGCGCCAGCACAGGAGGTCCCACCGGGGAGCTGTTTTTT. Encoded protein: CASTGGPTGELFF.

This clone has only one observation. The rearrangement joins TRBV2 to TRBJ2-7, with 7 bases aligning to TRBD1. Germline CDR1 and CDR2: SNHLY and FYNNEI. Trimming took 7 bases from V and 7 from J; bases not matched to a gene: 13. This CDR3 is 14 amino acids long. The CDR3: CASNSGTEPREQYF. The CDR3 DNA sequence: TGTGCCAGCAACTCCGGGACAGAGCCTCGGGAGCAGTACTTC.

V usage is TRBV9 and J usage is TRBJ1-4, with D hard to call. The CDR3 covers 14 residues. The germline CDR1 and CDR2 sequences are SGDLS and YYNGEE. V lost 2 bases and J 0 bases, leaving 5 bases between the germline ends. CDR3 bases: TGTGCCAGCAGCGTCTCCCCAACTAATGAAAAACTGTTTTTT. This gives the protein CASSVSPTNEKLFF.

A word on this clone: This sample includes further DNA sequences coding for the same CDR3. V and J are TRBV7-2 and TRBJ1-6; 7 positions match TRBD1. Germline lookup yields CDR1 SGHTA and CDR2 FQGNSA. The CDR3 spans 13 residues. V was clipped by 10 bases and J by 13 bases; unmatched bases: 13. The CDR3 reads CATSRDSLKPLHF. For the CDR3, the DNA is TGTGCCACTTCCCGGGACAGCCTGAAGCCCCTCCACTTT. The full variable domain, in which reference TRBV7-2 and TRBJ1-6 provide the parts outside the CDR3, is GAGVSQSPSNKVTEKGKDVELRCDPISGHTALYWYRQSLGQGLEFLIYFQGNSAPDKSGLPSDRFSAERTGGSVSTLTIQRTQQEDSAVYLCATSRDSLKPLHFGNGTRLTVT.

This chain joins TRBV9 and TRBJ1-1, with D perhaps matching TRBD1 (6 bases). V was trimmed by 3 bases and J by 1 base, leaving 7 bases between them. The CDR3 is 13 residues long. Germline-derived CDR1 and CDR2 are SGDLS and YYNGEE. The CDR3 DNA follows: TGTGCCAGCAGCGGAGGGGGGAACACTGAAGCTTTCTTT. Its translation: CASSGGGNTEAFF.

The CDR3 loop reads CASSVGTGPHGYTF. For the CDR3, the DNA is TGTGCCAGCAGCGTGGGGACAGGGCCCCATGGCTACACCTTC. The chain has TRBV7-9 and TRBJ1-2, with 9 positions matching TRBD1. The CDR3 spans 14 residues. J was trimmed by 6 bases and V by 5 bases; bases with no gene match: 7. The germline CDR1 and CDR2 sequences are SEHNR and FQNEAQ (reference sequence).

The CDR3 DNA follows: TGTGCCAGCAGCTTAGGCGAGGGGACGGGCTACACCTTC. This sequence encodes CASSLGEGTGYTF. The gene calls are TRBV7-2 and TRBJ1-2, with D maybe TRBD1 (5 bases). The CDR3 is 13 residues long. V was clipped by 1 base and J by 8 bases, with 11 bases between them. Germline CDR1 is SGHTA and CDR2 is FQGNSA.